This T cell receptor beta chain was identified during a study of identical twins. The study's findings and limits: Its conclusions, products of cross-sectional statistical analysis, did not come from following the same donors. Clonotypes of the beta chain that were abundant in cord blood carried fewer insertions (memory repertoires showed none). Low generation-probability sequences were in excess among twin-shared out-of-frame alpha sequences.

Worth noting for this clonotype: Its antigen is not identified.

V shed 0 bases, J shed 4 bases, and the junction held 4 bases outside the gene matches. Germline V gene lookup returns CDR1 SGHRS and CDR2 YFSETQ. CDR3 length equals 16 residues. Each cDNA held unique molecular identifiers, and template switching gave it a universal primer site. TCRdb processed the 5' RACE reads anew with MiXCR; each CDR3 protein has one entry. The sample lists 450,000 to 650,000 distinct CDR3 sequences; roughly 15% were seen once. The sample also formed part of further work on yellow fever vaccine responses in identical twins.

Sequencing was performed on CD4+ T cells sorted from blood. This chain joins TRBV5-1 and TRBJ2-1, with 10 bases that match TRBD2. The TCR was taken from a woman aged 18-29 years in good health. Here the CDR3 DNA reads TGCGCCAGCAGCTTGGGGGGGACTAGCGATTACAATGAGCAGTTCTTC. Encoded protein: CASSLGGTSDYNEQFF.